This TCR beta chain appears in the sequencing data of a study of blood T cell repertoires in COVID-19. Study details: T cells, B-cell-depleted T cells, or PBMCs provided the cDNA or gDNA that served as material.

The Seattle site enrolled patients during active infection and followed them longitudinally. The CDR3 covers 12 residues. Trimming removed 3 bases from V and 12 bases from J, with 18 bases in between. Germline values: CDR1 SQVTM, CDR2 ANQGSEA. Only in-frame clones appear in the TCRdb table, and some are missing; sequencing was by immunoSEQ multiplex PCR. This repertoire shows some 260,000 clones, approximately 88% found once; its top ten account for 5% to 6.5%. Material for sequencing was peripheral blood. This sequence originates from a woman aged 25-40 years with COVID-19, enrolled during active disease. The V call is TRBV29-1, the J call TRBJ2-7, with a tentative D call TRBD1 (5 bases). Written as DNA, the CDR3 is TGCAGCGTTGAGTCAGGGATGGGCGCTTTGTACTTC. As protein: CSVESGMGALYF.